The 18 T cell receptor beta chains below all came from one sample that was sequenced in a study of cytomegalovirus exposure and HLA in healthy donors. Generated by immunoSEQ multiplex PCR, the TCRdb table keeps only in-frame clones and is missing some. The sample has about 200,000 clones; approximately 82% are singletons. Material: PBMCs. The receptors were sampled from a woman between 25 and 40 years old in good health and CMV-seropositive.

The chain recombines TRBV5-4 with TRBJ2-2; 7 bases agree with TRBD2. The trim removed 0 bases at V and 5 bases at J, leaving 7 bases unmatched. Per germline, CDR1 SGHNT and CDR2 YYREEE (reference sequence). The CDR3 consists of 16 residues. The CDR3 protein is CASSLAEQGGTGELFF. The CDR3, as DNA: TGTGCCAGCAGCTTGGCCGAGCAGGGAGGGACCGGGGAGCTGTTTTTT.

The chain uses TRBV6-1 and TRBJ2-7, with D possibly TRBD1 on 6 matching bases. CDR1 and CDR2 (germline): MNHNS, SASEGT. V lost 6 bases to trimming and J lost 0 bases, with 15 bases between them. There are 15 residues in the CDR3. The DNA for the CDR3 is TGTGCCAGCAGCCCCATGGACAGAAGCTCCTACGAGCAGTACTTC. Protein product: CASSPMDRSSYEQYF.

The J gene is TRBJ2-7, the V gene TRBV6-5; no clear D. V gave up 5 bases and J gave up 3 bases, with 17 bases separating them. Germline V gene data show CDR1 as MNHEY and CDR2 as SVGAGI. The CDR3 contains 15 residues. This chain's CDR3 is CASSPPGGPNYEQYF. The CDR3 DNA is TGTGCCAGCAGTCCGCCAGGTGGGCCGAACTACGAGCAGTACTTC.

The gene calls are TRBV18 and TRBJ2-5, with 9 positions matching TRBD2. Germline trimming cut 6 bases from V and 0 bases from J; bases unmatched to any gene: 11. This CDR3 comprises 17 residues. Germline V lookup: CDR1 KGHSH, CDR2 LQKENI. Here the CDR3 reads CASSSALLAGYQETQYF. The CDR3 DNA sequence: TGTGCCAGCTCCTCAGCCCTGCTAGCGGGGTACCAAGAGACCCAGTACTTC. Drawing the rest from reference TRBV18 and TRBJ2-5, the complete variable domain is NAGVMQNPRHLVRRRGQEARLRCSPMKGHSHVYWYRQLPEEGLKFMVYLQKENIIDESGMPKERFSAEFPKEGPSILRIQQVVRGDSAAYFCASSSALLAGYQETQYFGPGTRLLVL.

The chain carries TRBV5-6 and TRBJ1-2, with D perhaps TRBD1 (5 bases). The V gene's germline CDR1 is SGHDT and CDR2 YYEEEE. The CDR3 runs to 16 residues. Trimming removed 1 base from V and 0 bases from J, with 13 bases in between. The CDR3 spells CASSLRGQDTNYGYTF. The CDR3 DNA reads TGTGCCAGCAGCTTGAGGGGTCAGGACACTAACTATGGCTACACCTTC.

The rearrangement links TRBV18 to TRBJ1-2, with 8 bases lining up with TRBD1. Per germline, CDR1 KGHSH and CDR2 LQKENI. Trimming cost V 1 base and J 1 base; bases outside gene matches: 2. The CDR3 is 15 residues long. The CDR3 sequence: CASSPQDRVNYGYTF. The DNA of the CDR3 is TGTGCCAGCTCACCACAGGACAGGGTTAACTATGGCTACACCTTC.

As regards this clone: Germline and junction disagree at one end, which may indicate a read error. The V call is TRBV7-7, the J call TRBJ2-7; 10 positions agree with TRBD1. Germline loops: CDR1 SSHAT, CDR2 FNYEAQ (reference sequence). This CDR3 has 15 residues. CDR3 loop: CASSQGGQGTYEQYF. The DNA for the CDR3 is TGTGCTAGCAGCCAAGGGGGACAGGGGACTTACGAGCAGTACTTC.

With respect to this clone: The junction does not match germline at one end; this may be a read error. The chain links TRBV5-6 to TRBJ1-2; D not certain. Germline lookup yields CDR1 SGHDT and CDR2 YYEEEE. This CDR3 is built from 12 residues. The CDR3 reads CASTLIDYGYTF. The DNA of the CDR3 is TGTGCCAGCACCTTGATCGACTATGGCTACACCTTC. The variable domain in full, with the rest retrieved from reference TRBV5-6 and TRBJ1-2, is DAGVTQSPTHLIKTRGQQVTLRCSPKSGHDTVSWYQQALGQGPQFIFQYYEEEERQRGNFPDRFSGHQFPNYSSELNVNALLLGDSALYLCASTLIDYGYTFGSGTRLTVV.

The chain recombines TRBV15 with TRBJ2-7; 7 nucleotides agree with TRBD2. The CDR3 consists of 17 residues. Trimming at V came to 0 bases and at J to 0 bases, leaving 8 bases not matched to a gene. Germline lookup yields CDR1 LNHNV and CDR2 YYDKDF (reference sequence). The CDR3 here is CATSRESASGGSYEQYF. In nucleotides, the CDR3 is TGTGCCACCAGCAGAGAATCGGCCTCGGGAGGCTCCTACGAGCAGTACTTC.

In DNA form, the CDR3 reads TGTGCCAGCAGTTGGACCGTCAGGGCCGGGGAGCTGTTTTTT. It codes for CASSWTVRAGELFF. The chain carries TRBV27 and TRBJ2-2, with a tentative D call TRBD1 (5 bases). Germline CDR1 MNHEY, CDR2 SMNVEV (reference sequence). Trimming removed 4 bases from V and 6 bases from J, with 12 bases in between. The CDR3 is 14 amino acids.

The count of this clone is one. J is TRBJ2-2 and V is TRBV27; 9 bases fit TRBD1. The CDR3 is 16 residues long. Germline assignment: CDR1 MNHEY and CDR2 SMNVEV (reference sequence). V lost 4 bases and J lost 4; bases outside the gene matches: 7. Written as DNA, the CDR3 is TGTGCCAGCAGTTCCGCTCGGACAGGGGTCACCGGGGAGCTGTTTTTT. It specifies CASSSARTGVTGELFF.

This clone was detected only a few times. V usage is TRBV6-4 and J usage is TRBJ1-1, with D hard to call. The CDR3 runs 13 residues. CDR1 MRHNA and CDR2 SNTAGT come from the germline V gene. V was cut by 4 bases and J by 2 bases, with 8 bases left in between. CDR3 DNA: TGTGCCAGCAGTGTAGCAGAAAACACTGAAGCTTTCTTT. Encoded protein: CASSVAENTEAFF.

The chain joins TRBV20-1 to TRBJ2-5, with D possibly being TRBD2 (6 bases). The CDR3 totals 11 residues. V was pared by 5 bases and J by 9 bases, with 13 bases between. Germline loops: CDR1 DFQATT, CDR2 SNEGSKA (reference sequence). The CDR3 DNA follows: TGCAGTGCTCTACGGGGGAGTGCCCAGTACTTC. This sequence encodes CSALRGSAQYF.

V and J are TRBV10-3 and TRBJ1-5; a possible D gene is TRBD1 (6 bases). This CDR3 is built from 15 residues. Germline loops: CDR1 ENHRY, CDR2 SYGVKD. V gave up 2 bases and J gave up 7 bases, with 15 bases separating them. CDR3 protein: CAISETGGDGQPQHF. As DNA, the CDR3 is TGTGCCATCAGTGAGACGGGGGGCGATGGCCAGCCCCAGCATTTT.

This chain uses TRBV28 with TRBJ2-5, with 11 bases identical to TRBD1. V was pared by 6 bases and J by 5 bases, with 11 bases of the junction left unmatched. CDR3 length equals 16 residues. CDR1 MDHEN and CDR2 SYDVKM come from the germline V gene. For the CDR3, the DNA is TGTGCCAGCAGAACCCTCGGACAGGGGGCAAGCGAGACCCAGTACTTC. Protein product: CASRTLGQGASETQYF.

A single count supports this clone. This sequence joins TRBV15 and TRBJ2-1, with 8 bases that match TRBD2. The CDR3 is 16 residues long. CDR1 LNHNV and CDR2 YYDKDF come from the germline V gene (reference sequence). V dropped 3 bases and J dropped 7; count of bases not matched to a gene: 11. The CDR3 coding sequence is TGTGCCACCAGCAGGGGGGGGACTAGGCTTCCTAATGAGCAGTTCTTC. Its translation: CATSRGGTRLPNEQFF.

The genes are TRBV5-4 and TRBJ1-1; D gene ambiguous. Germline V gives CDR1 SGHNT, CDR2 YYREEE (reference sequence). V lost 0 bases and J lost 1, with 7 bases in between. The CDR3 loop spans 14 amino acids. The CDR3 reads CASSLDRPNTEAFF. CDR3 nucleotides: TGTGCCAGCAGCTTGGACAGACCGAACACTGAAGCTTTCTTT. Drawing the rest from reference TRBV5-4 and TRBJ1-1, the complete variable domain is ETGVTQSPTHLIKTRGQQVTLRCSSQSGHNTVSWYQQALGQGPQFIFQYYREEENGRGNFPPRFSGLQFPNYSSELNVNALELDDSALYLCASSLDRPNTEAFFGQGTRLTVV.

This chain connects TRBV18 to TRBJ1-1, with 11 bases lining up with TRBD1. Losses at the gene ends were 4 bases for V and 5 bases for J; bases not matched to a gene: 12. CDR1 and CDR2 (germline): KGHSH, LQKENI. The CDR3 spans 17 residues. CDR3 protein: CASSQIGQGALTTEAFF. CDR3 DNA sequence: TGTGCCAGCTCACAAATCGGACAGGGGGCGCTAACTACTGAAGCTTTCTTT. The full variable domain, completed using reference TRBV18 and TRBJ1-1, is NAGVMQNPRHLVRRRGQEARLRCSPMKGHSHVYWYRQLPEEGLKFMVYLQKENIIDESGMPKERFSAEFPKEGPSILRIQQVVRGDSAAYFCASSQIGQGALTTEAFFGQGTRLTVV.